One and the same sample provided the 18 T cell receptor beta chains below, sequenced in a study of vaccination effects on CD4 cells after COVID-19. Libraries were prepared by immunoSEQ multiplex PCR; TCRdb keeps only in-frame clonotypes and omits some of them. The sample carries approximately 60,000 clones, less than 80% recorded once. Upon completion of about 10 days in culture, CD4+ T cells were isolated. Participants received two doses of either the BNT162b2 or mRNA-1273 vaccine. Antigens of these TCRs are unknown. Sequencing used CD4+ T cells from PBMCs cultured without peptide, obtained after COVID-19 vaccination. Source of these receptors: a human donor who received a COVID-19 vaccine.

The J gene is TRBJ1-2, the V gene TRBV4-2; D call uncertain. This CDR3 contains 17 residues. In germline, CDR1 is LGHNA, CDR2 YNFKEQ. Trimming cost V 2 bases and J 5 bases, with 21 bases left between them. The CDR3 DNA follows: TGTGCCAGCAGCCAACCCCAGGAGAATGGCCCGACTTATGGCTACACCTTC. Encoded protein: CASSQPQENGPTYGYTF.

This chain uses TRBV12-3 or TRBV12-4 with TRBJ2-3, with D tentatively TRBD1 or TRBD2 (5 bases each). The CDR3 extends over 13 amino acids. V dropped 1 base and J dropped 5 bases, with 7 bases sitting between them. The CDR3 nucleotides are TGTGCCAGCAGTTTAGGAGGGGTAGATACGCAGTATTTT. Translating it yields CASSLGGVDTQYF.

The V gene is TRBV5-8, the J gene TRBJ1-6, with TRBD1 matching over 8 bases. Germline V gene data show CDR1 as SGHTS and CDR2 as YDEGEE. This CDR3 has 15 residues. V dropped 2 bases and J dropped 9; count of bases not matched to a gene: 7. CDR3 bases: TGTGCCAGCAGCTTCACAGGGGGTGGGGGTTCACCCCTCCACTTT. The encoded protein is CASSFTGGGGSPLHF.

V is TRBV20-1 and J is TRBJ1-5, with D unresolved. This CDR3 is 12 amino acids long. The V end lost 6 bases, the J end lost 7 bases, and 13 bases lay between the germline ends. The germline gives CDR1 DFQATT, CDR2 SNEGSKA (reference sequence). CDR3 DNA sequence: TGCAGTGCGAGTATGCGGGTACAGCCCCAGCATTTT. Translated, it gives CSASMRVQPQHF.

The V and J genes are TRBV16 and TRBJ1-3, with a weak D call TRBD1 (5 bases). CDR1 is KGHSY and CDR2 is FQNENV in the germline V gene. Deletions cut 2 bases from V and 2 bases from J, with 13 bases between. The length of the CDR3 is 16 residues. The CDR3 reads CASSQQGMLAGNTIYF. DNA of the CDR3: TGTGCCAGCAGCCAACAGGGTATGCTGGCTGGAAACACCATATATTTT. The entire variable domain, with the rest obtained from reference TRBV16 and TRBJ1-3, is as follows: GEEVAQTPKHLVRGEGQKAKLYCAPIKGHSYVFWYQQVLKNEFKFLISFQNENVFDETGMPKERFSAKCLPNSPCSLEIQATKLEDSAVYFCASSQQGMLAGNTIYFGEGSWLTVV.

CDR3 DNA: TGTGCCAGCTCACGACAGGGGGCGCGCAATGAGCAGTTCTTC. Protein: CASSRQGARNEQFF. V and J are TRBV18 and TRBJ2-1, with TRBD1 matching 10 bases. The CDR3 has 14 amino acids. Germline V gene data show CDR1 as KGHSH and CDR2 as LQKENI. V lost 4 bases to trimming and J lost 6 bases; unmatched junction nucleotides: 3.

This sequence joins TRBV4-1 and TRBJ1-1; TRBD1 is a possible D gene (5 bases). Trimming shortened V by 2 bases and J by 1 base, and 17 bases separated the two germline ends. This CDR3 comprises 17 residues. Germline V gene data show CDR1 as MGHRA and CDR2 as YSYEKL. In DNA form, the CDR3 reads TGCGCCAGCAGCCAAAGCGTCCTCTACAGGAAGAACACTGAAGCTTTCTTT. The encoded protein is CASSQSVLYRKNTEAFF.

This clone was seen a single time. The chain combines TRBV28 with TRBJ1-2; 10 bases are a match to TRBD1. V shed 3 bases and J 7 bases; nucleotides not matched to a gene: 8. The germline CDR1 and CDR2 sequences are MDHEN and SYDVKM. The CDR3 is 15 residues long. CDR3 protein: CASSLGGQGKGGYTF. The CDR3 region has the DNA TGTGCCAGCAGTTTGGGGGGACAGGGGAAAGGTGGCTACACCTTC.

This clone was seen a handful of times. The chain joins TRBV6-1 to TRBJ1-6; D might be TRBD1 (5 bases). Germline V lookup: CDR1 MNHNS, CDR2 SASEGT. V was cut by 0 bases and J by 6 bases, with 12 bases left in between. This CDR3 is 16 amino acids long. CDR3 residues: CASSEAMGGGNSPLHF. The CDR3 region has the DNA TGTGCCAGCAGTGAAGCCATGGGGGGAGGTAATTCACCCCTCCACTTT.

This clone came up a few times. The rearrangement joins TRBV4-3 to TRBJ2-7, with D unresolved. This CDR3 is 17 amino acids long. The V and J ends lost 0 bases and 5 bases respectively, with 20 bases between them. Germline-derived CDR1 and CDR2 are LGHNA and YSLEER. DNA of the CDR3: TGCGCCAGCAGCCAAGAAACGGTTGTGAGGCTCGAGGACGAGCAGTACTTC. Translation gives CASSQETVVRLEDEQYF.

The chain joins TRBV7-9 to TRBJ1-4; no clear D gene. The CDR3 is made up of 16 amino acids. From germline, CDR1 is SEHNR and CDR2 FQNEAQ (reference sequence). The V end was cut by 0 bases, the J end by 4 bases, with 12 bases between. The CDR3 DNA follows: TGTGCCAGCAGCTTAGCGGAGACGGCAGATAATGAAAAACTGTTTTTT. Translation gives CASSLAETADNEKLFF.

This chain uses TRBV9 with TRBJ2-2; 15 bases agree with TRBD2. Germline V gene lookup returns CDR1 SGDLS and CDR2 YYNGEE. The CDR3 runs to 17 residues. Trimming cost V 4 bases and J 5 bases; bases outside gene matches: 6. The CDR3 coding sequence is TGTGCCAGCAGCTGGAGGGGACTAGCGGGAGGTACCGGGGAGCTGTTTTTT. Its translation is CASSWRGLAGGTGELFF.

The CDR3 bases are TGTGCCAGCAGGCTTAGACAGGGACTGACCGGGGAGCTGTTTTTT. Protein sequence: CASRLRQGLTGELFF. The chain recombines TRBV6-5 with TRBJ2-2, with a possible D match to TRBD1 (7 bases). This CDR3 contains 15 residues. V was shortened by 6 bases and J by 5 bases, with 16 bases between the two germline ends. CDR1 is MNHEY and CDR2 is SVGAGI in the germline V gene.

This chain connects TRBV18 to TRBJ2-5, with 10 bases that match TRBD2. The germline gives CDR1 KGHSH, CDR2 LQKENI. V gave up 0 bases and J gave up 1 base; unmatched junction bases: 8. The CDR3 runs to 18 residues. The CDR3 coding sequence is TGTGCCAGCTCACCACCGGTAGGCACTAGCGGGATCCAAGAGACCCAGTACTTC. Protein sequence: CASSPPVGTSGIQETQYF. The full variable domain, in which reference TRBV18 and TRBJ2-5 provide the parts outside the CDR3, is NAGVMQNPRHLVRRRGQEARLRCSPMKGHSHVYWYRQLPEEGLKFMVYLQKENIIDESGMPKERFSAEFPKEGPSILRIQQVVRGDSAAYFCASSPPVGTSGIQETQYFGPGTRLLVL.

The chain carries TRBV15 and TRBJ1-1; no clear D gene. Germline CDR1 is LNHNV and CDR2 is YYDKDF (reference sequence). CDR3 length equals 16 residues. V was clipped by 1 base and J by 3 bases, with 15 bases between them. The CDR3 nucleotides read TGTGCCACCAGCAGAGCCCGCCGCCTCACGGACACTGAAGCTTTCTTT. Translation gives CATSRARRLTDTEAFF.

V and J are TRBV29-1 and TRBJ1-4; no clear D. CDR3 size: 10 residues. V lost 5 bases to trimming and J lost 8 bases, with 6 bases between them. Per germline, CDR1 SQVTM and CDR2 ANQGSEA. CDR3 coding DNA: TGCAGCGTTTGGAGGGAAAAACTGTTTTTT. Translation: CSVWREKLFF.

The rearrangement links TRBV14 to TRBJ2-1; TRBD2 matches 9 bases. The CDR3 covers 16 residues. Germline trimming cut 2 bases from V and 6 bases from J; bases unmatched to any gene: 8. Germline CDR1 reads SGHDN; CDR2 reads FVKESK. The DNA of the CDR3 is TGTGCCAGCAGCCAACTCGGCGGGGGGGGATCCAATGAGCAGTTCTTC. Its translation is CASSQLGGGGSNEQFF.

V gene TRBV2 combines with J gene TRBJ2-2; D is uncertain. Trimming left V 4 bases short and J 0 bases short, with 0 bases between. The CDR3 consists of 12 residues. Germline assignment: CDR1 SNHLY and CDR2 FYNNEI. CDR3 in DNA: TGTGCCAGCAGTGCGAACACCGGGGAGCTGTTTTTT. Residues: CASSANTGELFF.